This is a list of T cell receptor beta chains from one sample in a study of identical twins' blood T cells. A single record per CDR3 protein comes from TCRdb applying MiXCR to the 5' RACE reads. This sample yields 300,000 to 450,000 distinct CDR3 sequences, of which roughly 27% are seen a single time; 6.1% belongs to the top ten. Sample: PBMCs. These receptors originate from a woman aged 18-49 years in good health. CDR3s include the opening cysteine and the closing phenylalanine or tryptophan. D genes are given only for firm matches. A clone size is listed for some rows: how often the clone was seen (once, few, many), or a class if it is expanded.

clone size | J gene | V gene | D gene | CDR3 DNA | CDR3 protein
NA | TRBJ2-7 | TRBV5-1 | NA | TGCGCCAGCAGCTTTGAGGAGGAGCAGTACTTC | CASSFEEEQYF
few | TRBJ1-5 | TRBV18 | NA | TGTGCCAGCTCGCCACCCGATGGGGCTAATTATCAGCCCCAGCATTTT | CASSPPDGANYQPQHF
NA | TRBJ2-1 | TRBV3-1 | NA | TGTGCCAGCAGCCAAAAACTAGTCTACTCCTACAATGAGCAGTTCTTC | CASSQKLVYSYNEQFF
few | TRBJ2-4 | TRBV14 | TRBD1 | TGTGCCAGCAGCCCTGGACAGGGGAGCATTCAGTACTTC | CASSPGQGSIQYF
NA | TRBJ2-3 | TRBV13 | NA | TGTGCCAGCAGCCCCCGCGCTGACACAAATACGCAGTATTTT | CASSPRADTNTQYF
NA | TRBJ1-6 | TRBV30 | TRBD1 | TGTGCCTGGGCGATGACAGGGGGTTATTCACCCCTCCACTTT | CAWAMTGGYSPLHF
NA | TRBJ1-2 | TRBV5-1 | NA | TGCGCCAGCAGCTCCTTACAGGGTAACTATGGCTACACCTTC | CASSSLQGNYGYTF
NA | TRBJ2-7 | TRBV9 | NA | TGTGCCAGCAGCTCGCGGGCCTACGAGCAGTACTTC | CASSSRAYEQYF
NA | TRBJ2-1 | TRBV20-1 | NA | TGCGCTAGCAAATACTCCTACAATGAGCAGTTCTTC | CASKYSYNEQFF
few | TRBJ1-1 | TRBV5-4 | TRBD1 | TGTGCCTCCTTAGAAGGGACAGGGTCGCTTGAAGCTTTCTTT | CASLEGTGSLEAFF
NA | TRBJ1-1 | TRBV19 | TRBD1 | TGTGCCAGTAGTAAGGGACAGGGGGAACCGGCGGCCGGGAACACTGAAGCTTTCTTT | CASSKGQGEPAAGNTEAFF
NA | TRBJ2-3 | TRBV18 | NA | TGTGCCAGCTCACCACCTCCAGGGGGCACAGATACGCAGTATTTT | CASSPPPGGTDTQYF
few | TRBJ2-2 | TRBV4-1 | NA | TGCGCCAGCAGCCAAGAGCCAGGGAGCTCCGGGGAGCTGTTTTTT | CASSQEPGSSGELFF
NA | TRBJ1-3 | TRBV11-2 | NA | TGTGCCAGCAGCTTAGGTTGGGGGTCCGGAAACACCATATATTTT | CASSLGWGSGNTIYF
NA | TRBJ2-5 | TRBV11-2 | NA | TGTGCCAGCAGCTTAGAAGTACCGGAGACCCAGTACTTC | CASSLEVPETQYF
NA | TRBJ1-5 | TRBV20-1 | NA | TGCAGTGCTGGGGAAGTCGCCAATCAGCCCCAGCATTTT | CSAGEVANQPQHF
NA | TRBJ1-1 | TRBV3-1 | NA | TGTGCCAGCAGCCCCTTCGCCCGGGTGGTCACTGAAGCTTTCTTT | CASSPFARVVTEAFF
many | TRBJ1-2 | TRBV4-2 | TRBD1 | TGTGCCAGCAGCCAAGATAATTCAGGGGGCAACTATGGCTACACCTTC | CASSQDNSGGNYGYTF
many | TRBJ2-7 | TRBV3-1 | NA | TGTGCCAGCAGCCAAGATCAACGCGAGCAGTACTTC | CASSQDQREQYF
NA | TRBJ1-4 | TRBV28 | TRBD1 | TGTGCCAGCAGCCGGGAGGGTTGGGACAGGGATGAAAAACTGTTTTTT | CASSREGWDRDEKLFF
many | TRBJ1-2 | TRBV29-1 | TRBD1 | TGCAGCGTTGCCCAGGGACAGGGAAACTATGGCTACACCTTC | CSVAQGQGNYGYTF
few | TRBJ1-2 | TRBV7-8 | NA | TGTGCCAGCAGCTTAGGGGGGCACTATGGCTACACCTTC | CASSLGGHYGYTF
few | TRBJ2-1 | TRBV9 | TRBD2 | TGTGCCAGCAGCGTAAGAGGCGGGAGTGTTTACAATGAGCAGTTCTTC | CASSVRGGSVYNEQFF
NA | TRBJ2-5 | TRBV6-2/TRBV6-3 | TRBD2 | TGTGCCAGCAGTTACTCGTCAGTTGGAGCGGGAGTGGGAGAGACCCAGTACTTC | CASSYSSVGAGVGETQYF
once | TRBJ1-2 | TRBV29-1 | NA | TGCAGCGTTGACGACCCGGGACGACCCTATGGCTACACCTTC | CSVDDPGRPYGYTF
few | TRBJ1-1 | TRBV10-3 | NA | TGTGCCATCAGTGAACCGAAGAGGGACCGAACGACGTCAGCTTTCTTT | CAISEPKRDRTTSAFF
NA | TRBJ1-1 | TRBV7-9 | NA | TGTGCCAGCAGCTTAGCCAGGAATGGAGTCAACACTGAAGCTTTCTTT | CASSLARNGVNTEAFF
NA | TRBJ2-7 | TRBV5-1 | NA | TGCGCCAGCAGCCCGGAAAACAGTCCCGAGCAGTACTTC | CASSPENSPEQYF
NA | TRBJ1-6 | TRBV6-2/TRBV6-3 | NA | TGTGCCAGCAGTTACTCTTACGGGAGACAGAATTCACCCCTCCACTTT | CASSYSYGRQNSPLHF
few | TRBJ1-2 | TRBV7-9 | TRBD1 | TGTGCCAGCAGCCCGACAGGGGAAAATAACTATGGCTACACCTTC | CASSPTGENNYGYTF
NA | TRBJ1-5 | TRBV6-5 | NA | TGTGCCAGCAAGCAGGGAGGGACTAGCAATCAGCCCCAGCATTTT | CASKQGGTSNQPQHF
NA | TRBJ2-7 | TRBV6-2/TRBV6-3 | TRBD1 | TGTGCCAGCAGTTACGGGACAGGTATGGACGAGCAGTACTTC | CASSYGTGMDEQYF
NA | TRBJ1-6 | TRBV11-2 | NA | TGTGCCAGCAGCTTCGCACCAGGGAGGGGTTCACCCCTCCACTTT | CASSFAPGRGSPLHF
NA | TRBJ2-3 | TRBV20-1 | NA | TGCAGTGCTAGAGGGTCCCCAGATACGCAGTATTTT | CSARGSPDTQYF
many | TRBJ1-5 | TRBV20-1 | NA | TGCAGTGCTGGACAAGATAGTCAGCCCCAGCATTTT | CSAGQDSQPQHF
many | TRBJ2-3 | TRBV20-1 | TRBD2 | TGCAGTGCCAATAGCGGGGGCACAGATACGCAGTATTTT | CSANSGGTDTQYF
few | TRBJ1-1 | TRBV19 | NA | TGCGCCAGTAGTAGTGCGGTGGAGGGGAACACTGAAGCTTTCTTT | CASSSAVEGNTEAFF
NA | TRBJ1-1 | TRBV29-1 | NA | TGCAGCGTTGGCTGGAACACTGAAGCTTTCTTT | CSVGWNTEAFF
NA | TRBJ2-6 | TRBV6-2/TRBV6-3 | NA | TGTGCCAGCAGTTACTATGGGGCCAACGTCCTGACTTTC | CASSYYGANVLTF
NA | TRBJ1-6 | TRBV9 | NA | TGTGCCAGCAGCGTAGATAACAATAATTCACCCCTCCACTTT | CASSVDNNNSPLHF
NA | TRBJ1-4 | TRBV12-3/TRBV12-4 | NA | TGTGCCAGCACCCTGGGGGTTAGGGCGAATGAAAAACTGTTTTTT | CASTLGVRANEKLFF
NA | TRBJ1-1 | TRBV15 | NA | TGTGCCACCAGCGGAGACAGGAACACTGAAACTTTCTTT | CATSGDRNTETFF
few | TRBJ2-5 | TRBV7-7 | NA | TGTGCCAGCAGCCAGCCAGGGACAGAGACCCAGTACTTC | CASSQPGTETQYF
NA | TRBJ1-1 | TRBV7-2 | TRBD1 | TGTGCCAGCAGCTTTTGGACAGGGAACACTGAAGCTTTCTTT | CASSFWTGNTEAFF
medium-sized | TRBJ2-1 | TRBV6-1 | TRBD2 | TGTGCCAGCACGAGGACTAGCGGGGGAAGCAATGAGCAGTTCTTC | CASTRTSGGSNEQFF
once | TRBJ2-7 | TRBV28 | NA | TGTGCCAGCAGTATTAGCACGACACCCTACAAGCAGTACTTC | CASSISTTPYKQYF
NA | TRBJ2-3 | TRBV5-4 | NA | TGTGCCAGCAGCACCGACACAGATACGCAGTATTTT | CASSTDTDTQYF